These 20 T cell receptor beta chains were all obtained from the same sample, sequenced in a study of T cells in Graves' hyperthyroidism and ophthalmopathy. The investigators amplified TCR beta CDR3 regions from RNA transcripts. The HTBI primer set drove a first-round RT-PCR of the TCR CDR3. TCRdb re-derived calls from the multiplex PCR reads in MiXCR, one entry per CDR3 protein. The sample holds about 290,000 distinct CDR3 sequences, roughly 14% seen once. The sample consisted of blood. These receptors were collected from a woman under 40 with Graves' hyperthyroidism that later progressed to Graves' ophthalmopathy.

This clonotype was recorded many times. The genes are TRBV10-3 and TRBJ2-7; 8 bases fit TRBD1. This CDR3 comprises 15 residues. CDR1 is ENHRY, CDR2 SYGVKD, per germline. Trimming removed 9 bases from V and 3 bases from J; junction bases left unmatched: 13. CDR3 sequence: CAIRATGTGIYEQYF. DNA of the CDR3: TGTGCCATTAGGGCCACGGGGACAGGTATCTACGAGCAGTACTTC.

Many counts were recorded for this clonotype. The CDR3 protein is CASSPPRDREFTEAFF. The CDR3 DNA sequence: TGTGCCAGCTCACCACCTAGGGACAGGGAGTTCACTGAAGCTTTCTTT. The chain joins TRBV18 to TRBJ1-1; 9 bases map to TRBD1. Trimming removed 0 bases from V and 4 bases from J; junction bases left unmatched: 6. This CDR3 region has 16 residues. Germline values: CDR1 KGHSH, CDR2 LQKENI. Combining the CDR3 with reference TRBV18 and TRBJ1-1 gives the whole variable domain NAGVMQNPRHLVRRRGQEARLRCSPMKGHSHVYWYRQLPEEGLKFMVYLQKENIIDESGMPKERFSAEFPKEGPSILRIQQVVRGDSAAYFCASSPPRDREFTEAFFGQGTRLTVV.

The CDR3 bases are TGTGCCAGCAGCTTAACCCCAGGGTTCGGGGCCCAGTACTTC. Protein product: CASSLTPGFGAQYF. The gene calls are TRBV7-3 and TRBJ2-5; D is possibly TRBD1 or TRBD2 (5 bases each). The CDR3 has 14 residues. Germline CDR1 reads SGHTA; CDR2 reads FQGTGA. The V end was cut by 0 bases, the J end by 9 bases, with 14 bases between.

The table lists this clonotype with many counts. V and J are TRBV7-6 and TRBJ2-7, with 12 positions matching TRBD2. The V and J ends lost 5 bases and 5 bases, in that order; junction bases with no gene match: 13. From germline, CDR1 is SGHVS and CDR2 FNYEAQ. This CDR3 is 17 amino acids long. CDR3 coding DNA: TGTGCCAGCAGCACTGGGAGACTAGCGGGAGTTCTGGACGAGCAGTACTTC. Translated, it gives CASSTGRLAGVLDEQYF.

This clonotype was observed at least ten times. The chain joins TRBV28 to TRBJ1-1, with D possibly TRBD1 on 6 matching bases. V dropped 6 bases and J dropped 6 bases, with 11 bases sitting between them. The germline CDR1 and CDR2 sequences are MDHEN and SYDVKM. CDR3 length: 12 amino acids. The CDR3 DNA follows: TGTGCCAGCAGGGGACAATCTCCTGAAGCTTTCTTT. Encoded protein: CASRGQSPEAFF.

This clonotype was found a few times. V gene TRBV6-1 combines with J gene TRBJ1-5; tentative D call: TRBD1 (5 bases). Looked up from germline, CDR1 is MNHNS and CDR2 is SASEGT. The CDR3 runs to 13 residues. V lost 6 bases and J 16 bases, leaving 22 bases between the germline ends. Here the CDR3 reads CASSITRGRPYHF. CDR3 nucleotides: TGTGCCAGCAGCATAACTCGGGGACGGCCGTACCATTTT.

As concerns this clonotype: A much bigger clone sits one base away, suggesting this may be a read error. The V call is TRBV6-1, the J call TRBJ2-1; 12 nucleotides line up with TRBD2. Germline-derived CDR1 and CDR2 are MNHNS and SASEGT. CDR3 length equals 16 residues. The CDR3 loop reads CASRPSGRAGYNGQFF. The DNA for the CDR3 is TGTGCCAGCAGGCCTAGCGGGAGGGCCGGCTACAATGGGCAGTTCTTC.

This clonotype appeared many times. The rearrangement uses TRBV3-1 and TRBJ2-7, with 12 nucleotides matching TRBD2. The CDR3 runs 16 residues. Trimming at V came to 1 base and at J to 4 bases, leaving 5 bases not matched to a gene. Germline CDR1 and CDR2: LGHDT and YNNKEL (reference sequence). CDR3 residues: CASSQGSSGRGYEQYF. For the CDR3, the DNA is TGTGCCAGCAGCCAAGGTTCTAGCGGGAGGGGATACGAGCAGTACTTC.

The V call is TRBV9, the J call TRBJ1-4, with 8 bases matching TRBD1. The germline CDR1 and CDR2 sequences are SGDLS and YYNGEE. V was pared by 1 base and J by 3 bases, with 8 bases of the junction left unmatched. The CDR3 extends over 17 amino acids. The CDR3 reads CASSVTTGAAANEKLFF. CDR3 in DNA: TGTGCCAGCAGCGTAACGACAGGGGCGGCCGCTAATGAAAAACTGTTTTTT.

In regard to this clonotype: A much larger clone lies a single base off, so this may be a read error. This sequence joins TRBV28 and TRBJ2-1; 13 nucleotides agree with TRBD2. This CDR3 has 16 residues. V gave up 3 bases and J gave up 7 bases; unmatched junction bases: 6. The germline CDR1 and CDR2 sequences are MDHEN and SYDVKM. The CDR3 protein is CASSFRLAGGGNEQFF. CDR3 DNA: TGTGCCAGCAGTTTCCGACTAGCGGGAGGTGGGAATGAGCAGTTCTTC.

In its sample, this clonotype was seen a few times. The V call is TRBV6-5, the J call TRBJ2-5; 10 nucleotides match TRBD2. Germline CDR1 is MNHEY and CDR2 is SVGAGI. The trim removed 2 bases at V and 2 bases at J, leaving 2 bases unmatched. The CDR3 spans 15 residues. The CDR3: CASSYGLAAQETQYF. DNA for the CDR3: TGTGCCAGCAGTTACGGACTAGCGGCTCAAGAGACCCAGTACTTC.

The sample holds many counts of this clonotype. The chain has TRBV10-3 and TRBJ2-5; weak D call: TRBD1 (6 bases). The germline CDR1 and CDR2 sequences are ENHRY and SYGVKD. CDR3 length equals 15 residues. The V end was cut by 4 bases, the J end by 2 bases, with 14 bases between. The CDR3 loop is CAISGSGTTQETQYF. CDR3 coding DNA: TGTGCCATCAGTGGCTCCGGGACAACTCAAGAGACCCAGTACTTC.

This clonotype came up many times. The chain employs TRBV9 and TRBJ1-4; D might be TRBD1 (5 bases). The CDR3 has 13 amino acids. Germline assignment: CDR1 SGDLS and CDR2 YYNGEE. With 4 bases removed from V and 7 bases from J, the gap between germline ends came to 11 bases. The CDR3 reads CASSPLGGEKLFF. CDR3 in DNA: TGTGCCAGCAGCCCCCTGGGGGGTGAAAAACTGTTTTTT.

This clonotype has a count of ten or more. This rearrangement joins TRBV28 to TRBJ1-2; unclear D gene. Germline lookup yields CDR1 MDHEN and CDR2 SYDVKM. This CDR3 comprises 14 residues. Trimming removed 7 bases from V and 3 bases from J, with 15 bases in between. The CDR3 coding sequence is TGTGCCAGCAAGGGTGCAGGCCGGGACTATGGCTACACCTTC. This translates into CASKGAGRDYGYTF.

This clonotype was detected ten times or more. The DNA of the CDR3 is TGTGCCAGCAGTTACGGCCCCCCTCGGACAGATACGCAGTATTTT. This codes for CASSYGPPRTDTQYF. This chain uses TRBV6-5 with TRBJ2-3; no firm D call. Germline CDR1 MNHEY, CDR2 SVGAGI. This CDR3 region has 15 residues. Trimming shortened V by 2 bases and J by 3 bases, and 12 bases separated the two germline ends.

The chain employs TRBV19 and TRBJ2-1, with D possibly being TRBD1 or TRBD2 (5 bases each). The CDR3 sequence is 14 residues long. The V and J ends lost 6 bases and 7 bases respectively, with 16 bases between them. Germline CDR1 is LNHDA and CDR2 is SQIVND (reference sequence). CDR3 coding DNA: TGTGCCAGTAGGGGGACGGGTTCTGGGAATGAGCAGTTCTTC. It specifies CASRGTGSGNEQFF.

This clonotype was counted only a few times. The rearrangement uses TRBV5-6 and TRBJ2-7; 8 bases fit TRBD2. Per the germline V gene, CDR1 is SGHDT and CDR2 is YYEEEE. The CDR3 consists of 13 residues. V trimming: 4 bases; J trimming: 5 bases; junction bases outside the gene matches: 5. The CDR3 coding sequence is TGTGCCAGCAGCCCGCGGGGGGACGACGAGCAGTACTTC. Its translation is CASSPRGDDEQYF.

As regards this clonotype: A read error may explain this, as a much larger clone is one base away. The V call is TRBV28, the J call TRBJ1-5, with 8 nucleotides matching TRBD1. The end of the DNA aligns better with TRBJ2-3, so the J call may be wrong. The CDR3 runs 14 residues. Germline V gene lookup returns CDR1 MDHEN and CDR2 SYDVKM. DNA for the CDR3: TGTGCCACCCTCCGGGCAGGGGGCCGTCAGCCCCAGTATTTT. Translating it yields CATLRAGGRQPQYF.

This clonotype was detected a few times. The chain employs TRBV27 and TRBJ2-5; D is perhaps TRBD2 (5 bases). Germline V gene lookup returns CDR1 MNHEY and CDR2 SMNVEV (reference sequence). The ends were cut back, 4 bases at V and 4 bases at J, with 16 bases in the middle. The length of the CDR3 is 15 residues. CDR3 protein: CASSSVVASRETQYF. The CDR3 DNA is TGTGCCAGCAGTTCGGTAGTAGCTAGCAGAGAGACCCAGTACTTC.

This clonotype was seen repeatedly, ten times or more. The chain combines TRBV7-2 with TRBJ2-6; no firm D call. The CDR3 runs 17 residues. V was shortened by 5 bases and J by 2 bases, with 16 bases between the two germline ends. Germline V gene data show CDR1 as SGHTA and CDR2 as FQGNSA. The CDR3 sequence: CASSLSVQNPGANVLTF. The CDR3 DNA reads TGTGCCAGCAGCCTTTCTGTACAAAATCCTGGGGCCAACGTCCTGACTTTC.